This T cell receptor beta chain derives from a study of blood T cell repertoires in COVID-19. Looked up from germline, CDR1 is MGHDK and CDR2 is SYGVNS. The ends lost 4 bases at V and 9 bases at J; junction bases unmatched: 9. The CDR3 totals 16 residues. TCRdb keeps only in-frame clones here, not all; method: immunoSEQ multiplex PCR. The sample records over 200,000 clones, roughly nine tenths being singletons. Sequenced material: peripheral blood. The clonotype comes from a man aged 40-50 years with acute or convalescent COVID-19. The chain couples TRBV25-1 to TRBJ2-1, with TRBD2 identical over 13 bases. DNA for the CDR3: TGTGCCAGCAGTGCTTCACTAGCGGGGGGGGTCGGTGAGCAGTTCTTC. Its translation is CASSASLAGGVGEQFF. Complete variable domain (other parts from reference TRBV25-1 and TRBJ2-1): EADIYQTPRYLVIGTGKKITLECSQTMGHDKMYWYQQDPGMELHLIHYSYGVNSTEKGDLSSESTVSRIRTEHFPLTLESARPSHTSQYLCASSASLAGGVGEQFFGPGTRLTVL.